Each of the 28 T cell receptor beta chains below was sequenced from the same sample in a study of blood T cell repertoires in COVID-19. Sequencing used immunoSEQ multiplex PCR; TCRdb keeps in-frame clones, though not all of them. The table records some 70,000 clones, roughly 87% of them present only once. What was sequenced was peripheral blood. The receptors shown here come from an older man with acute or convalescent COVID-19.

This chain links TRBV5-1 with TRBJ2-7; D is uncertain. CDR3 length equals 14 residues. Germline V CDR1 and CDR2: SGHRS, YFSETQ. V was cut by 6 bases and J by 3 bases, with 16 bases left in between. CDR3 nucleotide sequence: TGCGCCAGCACCGTTGGGCCCCTCCTCTACGAGCAGTACTTC. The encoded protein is CASTVGPLLYEQYF. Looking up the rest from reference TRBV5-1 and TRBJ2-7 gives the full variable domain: KAGVTQTPRYLIKTRGQQVTLSCSPISGHRSVSWYQQTPGQGLQFLFEYFSETQRNKGNFPGRFSGRQFSNSRSEMNVSTLELGDSALYLCASTVGPLLYEQYFGPGTRLTVT.

The CDR3 nucleotides are TGTGCCAGCAGTTTTTTAGCGGGAGCCTACGAGCAGTACTTC. Its translation is CASSFLAGAYEQYF. The chain links TRBV6-2 or TRBV6-3 to TRBJ2-7; 9 bases map to TRBD2. CDR1 and CDR2 (germline): MNHEY, SVGEGT. V shed 4 bases and J 2 bases; nucleotides not matched to a gene: 3. This CDR3 spans 14 amino acids.

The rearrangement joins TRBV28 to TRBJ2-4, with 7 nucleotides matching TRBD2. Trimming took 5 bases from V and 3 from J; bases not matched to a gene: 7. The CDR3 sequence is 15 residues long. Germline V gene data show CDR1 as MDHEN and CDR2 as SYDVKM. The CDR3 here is CASSEAGEGKNIQYF. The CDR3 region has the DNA TGTGCCAGCAGTGAGGCGGGAGAAGGCAAAAACATTCAGTACTTC.

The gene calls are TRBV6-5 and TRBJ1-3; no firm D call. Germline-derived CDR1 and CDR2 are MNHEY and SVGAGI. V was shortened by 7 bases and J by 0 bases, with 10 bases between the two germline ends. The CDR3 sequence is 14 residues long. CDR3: CASKEVISGNTIYF. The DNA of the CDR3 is TGTGCCAGCAAAGAGGTTATCTCTGGAAACACCATATATTTT.

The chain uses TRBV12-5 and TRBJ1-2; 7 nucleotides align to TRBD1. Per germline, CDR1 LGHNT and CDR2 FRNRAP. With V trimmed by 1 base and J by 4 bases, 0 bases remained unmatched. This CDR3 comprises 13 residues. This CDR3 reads CASGLAGGYGYTF. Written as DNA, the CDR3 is TGTGCTAGTGGTTTGGCAGGGGGCTATGGCTACACCTTC.

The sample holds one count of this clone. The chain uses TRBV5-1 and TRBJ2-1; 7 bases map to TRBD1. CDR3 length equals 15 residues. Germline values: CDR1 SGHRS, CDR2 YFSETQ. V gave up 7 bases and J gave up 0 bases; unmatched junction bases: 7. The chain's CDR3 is CASCLQGSSYNEQFF. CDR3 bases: TGCGCCAGCTGCCTACAGGGGTCCTCCTACAATGAGCAGTTCTTC.

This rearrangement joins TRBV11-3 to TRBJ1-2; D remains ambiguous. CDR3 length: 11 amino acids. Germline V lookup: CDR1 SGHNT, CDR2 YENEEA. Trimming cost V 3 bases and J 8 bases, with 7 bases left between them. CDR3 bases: TGTGCCAGCAGCTTTTCCGGGGGCTACACCTTC. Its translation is CASSFSGGYTF.

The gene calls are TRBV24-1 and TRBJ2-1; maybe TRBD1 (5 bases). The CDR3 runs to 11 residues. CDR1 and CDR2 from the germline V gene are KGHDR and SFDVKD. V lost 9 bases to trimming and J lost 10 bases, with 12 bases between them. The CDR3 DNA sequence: TGTGCCACCGCCCAGGGAACGGAGCAGTTCTTC. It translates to CATAQGTEQFF.

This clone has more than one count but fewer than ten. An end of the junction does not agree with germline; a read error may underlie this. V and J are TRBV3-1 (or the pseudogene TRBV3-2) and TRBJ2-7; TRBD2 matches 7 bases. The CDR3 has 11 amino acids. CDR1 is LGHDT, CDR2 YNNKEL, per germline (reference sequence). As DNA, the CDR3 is TGTGCCAGCAGCCAAGGGGGGACTACTGTCTTC. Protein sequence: CASSQGGTTVF.

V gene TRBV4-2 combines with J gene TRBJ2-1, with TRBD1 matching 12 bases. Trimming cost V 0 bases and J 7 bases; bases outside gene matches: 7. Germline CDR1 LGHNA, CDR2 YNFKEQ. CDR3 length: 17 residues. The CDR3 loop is CASSQDWGQGARNEQFF. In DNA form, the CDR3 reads TGTGCCAGCAGCCAAGATTGGGGACAGGGGGCGCGAAATGAGCAGTTCTTC.

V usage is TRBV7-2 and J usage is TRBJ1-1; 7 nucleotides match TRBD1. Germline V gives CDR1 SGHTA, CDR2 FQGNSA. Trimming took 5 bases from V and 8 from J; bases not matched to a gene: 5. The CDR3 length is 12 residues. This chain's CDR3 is CASSPRQGEAFF. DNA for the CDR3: TGTGCCAGCAGCCCCCGACAGGGCGAAGCTTTCTTT.

Here the CDR3 reads CASSFFLAPSYNEQFF. The CDR3 DNA is TGTGCCAGCAGCTTTTTCCTAGCGCCCTCCTACAATGAGCAGTTCTTC. The chain uses TRBV11-2 and TRBJ2-1; TRBD2 might be the D (6 bases). CDR3 length equals 16 residues. Germline V gene lookup returns CDR1 SGHAT and CDR2 FQNNGV. V dropped 3 bases and J dropped 0 bases, with 12 bases sitting between them.

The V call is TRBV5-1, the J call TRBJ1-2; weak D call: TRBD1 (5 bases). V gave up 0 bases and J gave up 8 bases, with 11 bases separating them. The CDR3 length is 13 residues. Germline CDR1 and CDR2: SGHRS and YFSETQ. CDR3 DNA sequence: TGCGCCAGCAGCTTGGCCGCGGGGGAGGGCTACACCTTC. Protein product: CASSLAAGEGYTF.

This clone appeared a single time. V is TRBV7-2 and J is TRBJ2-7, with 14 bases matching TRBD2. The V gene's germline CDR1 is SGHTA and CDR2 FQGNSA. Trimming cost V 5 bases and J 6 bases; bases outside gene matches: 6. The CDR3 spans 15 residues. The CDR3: CASSLTGTSGGEQYF. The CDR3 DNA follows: TGTGCCAGCAGCCTCACTGGGACTAGCGGGGGCGAGCAGTACTTC. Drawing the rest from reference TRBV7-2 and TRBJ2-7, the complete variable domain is GAGVSQSPSNKVTEKGKDVELRCDPISGHTALYWYRQSLGQGLEFLIYFQGNSAPDKSGLPSDRFSAERTGGSVSTLTIQRTQQEDSAVYLCASSLTGTSGGEQYFGPGTRLTVT.

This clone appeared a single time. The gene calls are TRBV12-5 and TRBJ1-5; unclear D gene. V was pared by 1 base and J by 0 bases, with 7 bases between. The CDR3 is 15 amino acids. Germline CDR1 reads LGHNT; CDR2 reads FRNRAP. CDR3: CASGLGRYSNQPQHF. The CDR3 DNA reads TGTGCTAGTGGTTTGGGCAGGTATAGCAATCAGCCCCAGCATTTT.

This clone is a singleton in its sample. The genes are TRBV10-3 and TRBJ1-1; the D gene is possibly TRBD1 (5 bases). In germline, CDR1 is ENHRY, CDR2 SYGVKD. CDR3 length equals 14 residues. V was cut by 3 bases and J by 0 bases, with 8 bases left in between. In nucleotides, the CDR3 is TGTGCCATCAGTGATGGGACTATGAACACTGAAGCTTTCTTT. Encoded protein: CAISDGTMNTEAFF.

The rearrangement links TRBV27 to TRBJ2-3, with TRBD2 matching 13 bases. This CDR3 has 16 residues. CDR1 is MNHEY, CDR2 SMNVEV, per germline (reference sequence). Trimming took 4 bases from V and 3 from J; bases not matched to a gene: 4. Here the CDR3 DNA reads TGTGCCAGCAGTTCCACGGGACTAGCGGGGACAGATACGCAGTATTTT. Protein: CASSSTGLAGTDTQYF.

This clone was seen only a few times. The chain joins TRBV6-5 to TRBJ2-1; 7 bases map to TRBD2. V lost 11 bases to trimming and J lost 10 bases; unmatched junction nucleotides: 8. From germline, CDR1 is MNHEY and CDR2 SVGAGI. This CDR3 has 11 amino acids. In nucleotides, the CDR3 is TGTGCCGGCGGTCGCGGGGGAGAGCAGTTCTTC. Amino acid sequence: CAGGRGGEQFF.

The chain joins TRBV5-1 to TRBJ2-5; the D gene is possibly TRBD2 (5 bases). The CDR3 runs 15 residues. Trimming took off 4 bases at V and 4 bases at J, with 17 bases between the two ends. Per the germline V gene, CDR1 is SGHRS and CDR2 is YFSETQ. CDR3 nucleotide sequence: TGCGCCAGCAGCCGGGGATCCCGTGACGGAGAGACCCAGTACTTC. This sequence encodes CASSRGSRDGETQYF.

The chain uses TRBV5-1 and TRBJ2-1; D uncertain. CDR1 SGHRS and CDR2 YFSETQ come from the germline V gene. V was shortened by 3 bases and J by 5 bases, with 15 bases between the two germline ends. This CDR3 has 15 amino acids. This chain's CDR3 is CASSSTLPNNNEQFF. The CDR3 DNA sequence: TGCGCCAGCAGCTCCACCCTCCCAAACAACAATGAGCAGTTCTTC.

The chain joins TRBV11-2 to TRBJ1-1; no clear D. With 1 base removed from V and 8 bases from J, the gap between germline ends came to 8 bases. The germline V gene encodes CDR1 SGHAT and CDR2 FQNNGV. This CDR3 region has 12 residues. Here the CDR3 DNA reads TGTGCCAGCAGCTTAGTGGCCGGGGAAGCTTTCTTT. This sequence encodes CASSLVAGEAFF.

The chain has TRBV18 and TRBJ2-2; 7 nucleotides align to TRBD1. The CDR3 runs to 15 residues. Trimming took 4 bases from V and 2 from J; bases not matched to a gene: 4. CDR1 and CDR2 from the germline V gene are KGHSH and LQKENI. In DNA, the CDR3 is TGTGCCAGCTCACAACAGGGGATAAACACCGGGGAGCTGTTTTTT. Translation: CASSQQGINTGELFF.

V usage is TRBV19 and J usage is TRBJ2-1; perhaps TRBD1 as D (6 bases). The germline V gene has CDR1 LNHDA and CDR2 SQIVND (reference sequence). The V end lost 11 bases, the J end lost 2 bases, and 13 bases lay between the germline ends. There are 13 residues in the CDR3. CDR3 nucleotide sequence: TGTGCCTCCTGGGGGCAAACCTACAATGAGCAGTTCTTC. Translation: CASWGQTYNEQFF.

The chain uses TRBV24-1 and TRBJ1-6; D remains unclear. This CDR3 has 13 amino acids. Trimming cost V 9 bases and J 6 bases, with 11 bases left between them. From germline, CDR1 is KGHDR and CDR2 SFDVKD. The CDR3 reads CATRKEPNSPLHF. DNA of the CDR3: TGTGCCACCCGAAAGGAGCCTAATTCACCCCTCCACTTT.

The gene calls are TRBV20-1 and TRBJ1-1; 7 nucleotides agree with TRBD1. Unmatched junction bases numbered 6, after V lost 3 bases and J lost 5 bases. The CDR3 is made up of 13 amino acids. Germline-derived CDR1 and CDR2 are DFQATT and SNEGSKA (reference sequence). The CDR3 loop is CSASEGAGTEAFF. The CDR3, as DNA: TGCAGTGCTAGTGAGGGGGCAGGGACTGAAGCTTTCTTT.

The chain's CDR3 is CAISESIRGTDTQYF. The DNA of the CDR3 is TGTGCCATCAGTGAGTCGATTAGAGGCACAGATACGCAGTATTTT. This chain links TRBV10-3 with TRBJ2-3; D gene uncertain. The germline V gene encodes CDR1 ENHRY and CDR2 SYGVKD. Trimming took off 0 bases at V and 1 base at J, with 8 bases between the two ends. The CDR3 has 15 residues.

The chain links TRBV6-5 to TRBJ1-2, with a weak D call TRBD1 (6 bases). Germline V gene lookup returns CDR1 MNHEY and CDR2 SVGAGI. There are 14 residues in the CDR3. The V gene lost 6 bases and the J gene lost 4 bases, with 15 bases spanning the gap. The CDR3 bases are TGTGCCAGCAGCCGGACCGGGACATCCTATGGCTACACCTTC. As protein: CASSRTGTSYGYTF.

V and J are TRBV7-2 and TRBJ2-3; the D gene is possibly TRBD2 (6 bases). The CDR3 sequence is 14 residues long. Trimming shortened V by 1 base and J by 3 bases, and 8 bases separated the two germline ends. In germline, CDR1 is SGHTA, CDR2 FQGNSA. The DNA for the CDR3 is TGTGCCAGCAGCTTAGATGGGGGGACAGATACGCAGTATTTT. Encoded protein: CASSLDGGTDTQYF.